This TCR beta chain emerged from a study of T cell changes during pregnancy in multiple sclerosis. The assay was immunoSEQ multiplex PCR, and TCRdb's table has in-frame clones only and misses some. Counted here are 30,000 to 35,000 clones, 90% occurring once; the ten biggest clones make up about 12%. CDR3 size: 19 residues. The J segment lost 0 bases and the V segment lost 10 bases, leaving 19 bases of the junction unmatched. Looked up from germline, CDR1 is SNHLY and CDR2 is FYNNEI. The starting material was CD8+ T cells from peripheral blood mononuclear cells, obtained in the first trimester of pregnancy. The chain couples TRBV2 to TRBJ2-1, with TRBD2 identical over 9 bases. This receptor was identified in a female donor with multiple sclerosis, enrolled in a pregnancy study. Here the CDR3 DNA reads TGTGCCACTACTAGGGTAGCGGGGGATCCCAGAAGCTCCTACAATGAGCAGTTCTTC. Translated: CATTRVAGDPRSSYNEQFF. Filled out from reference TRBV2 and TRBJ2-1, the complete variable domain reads EPEVTQTPSHQVTQMGQEVILRCVPISNHLYFYWYRQILGQKVEFLVSFYNNEISEKSEIFDDQFSVERPDGSNFTLKIRSTKLEDSAMYFCATTRVAGDPRSSYNEQFFGPGTRLTVL.